This TCR beta chain is from a study of shared clonotypes between healthy human individuals. Study-level information: Researchers assigned three CD4 naive, three CD4 memory, two CD8 naive and one CD8 memory plate to each donor.

CD45RO-negative CD8 cells positively selected for CCR7 made up the naive population, which excluded terminally differentiated effector memory CD45RA+ cells. Trimming left V 2 bases short and J 4 bases short, with 11 bases between. CDR1 is MNHEY and CDR2 is SVGAGI in the germline V gene. The CDR3 covers 15 residues. Libraries were prepared by immunoSEQ multiplex PCR; TCRdb keeps only in-frame clonotypes and omits some of them. The sample contains about 600,000 clones, roughly 98% of which appear only once. The specimen was naive CD8+ T cells sorted from blood. The rearrangement links TRBV6-5 to TRBJ2-2; possibly TRBD1 for D (5 bases). This receptor was identified in a man younger than 40 in good health. CDR3 DNA sequence: TGTGCCAGCAGTTACGGGCAGGGCGCCACCGGGGAGCTGTTTTTT. It codes for CASSYGQGATGELFF.